This T cell receptor (beta chain) appears in the sequencing data of a study of T cell repertoires in cytomegalovirus infection. Overall study results and limits: Cumulated frequencies of public TCR beta families served to identify carriers of CMV plus the relevant HLA. HLA-C-restricted CMV-specific TCR beta clonotypes prevailed in the ex vivo response.

TCRdb ran MiXCR on the reads and lists one entry per CDR3 protein. The profile shows about 490,000 distinct CDR3 sequences, approximately 16% of them singletons. This clonotype was seen only once. Its antigen is still unknown. The source material was CD8+ T cells from PBMCs. The TCR sequence derives from a human donor in good health (CMV status not recorded). Some clones in this sample may be carry-over from other donors' samples.

The chain's CDR3 is CASSFPGEGPYEQYF. In DNA form, the CDR3 reads TGTGCCAGCAGCTTTCCCGGGGAAGGCCCCTACGAGCAGTACTTC. The rearrangement uses TRBV14 and TRBJ2-7, with a tentative D call TRBD2 (5 bases). The CDR3 sequence is 15 residues long. Germline-derived CDR1 and CDR2 are SGHDN and FVKESK. The V and J ends lost 5 bases and 2 bases respectively, with 16 bases between them.